This T cell receptor (beta chain) was documented in a study of shared clonotypes between healthy human individuals. Study in general: Plates per donor: three CD4 naive, three CD4 memory, two CD8 naive, one CD8 memory.

V was pared by 5 bases and J by 7 bases, with 18 bases between. CDR1 and CDR2 (germline): SGHVS, FQNEAQ. The CDR3 loop spans 14 amino acids. Study-level points and caveats: Lower generation probabilities were found for non-shared clonotypes than for those shared by all four donors. A limitation of the genetic and exposure-history diversity represented arose from few donors.

The assay was immunoSEQ multiplex PCR, and TCRdb's table has in-frame clones only and misses some. The table includes 85,000 to 100,000 clones, around two thirds detected once. Regarding this clone: Its matching antigen is unknown.

V usage is TRBV7-8 and J usage is TRBJ2-7; a weak D match, TRBD1 (6 bases). The specimen was memory CD8+ T cells sorted from blood. Stated subset: CD45RO+ cells pooled with CCR7-negative TemRA cells. This receptor was identified in a man aged 30 to 39 in good health. The CDR3: CASSIPGQLEEQYF. The CDR3 DNA is TGTGCCAGCAGCATCCCCGGACAGCTCGAAGAGCAGTACTTC.